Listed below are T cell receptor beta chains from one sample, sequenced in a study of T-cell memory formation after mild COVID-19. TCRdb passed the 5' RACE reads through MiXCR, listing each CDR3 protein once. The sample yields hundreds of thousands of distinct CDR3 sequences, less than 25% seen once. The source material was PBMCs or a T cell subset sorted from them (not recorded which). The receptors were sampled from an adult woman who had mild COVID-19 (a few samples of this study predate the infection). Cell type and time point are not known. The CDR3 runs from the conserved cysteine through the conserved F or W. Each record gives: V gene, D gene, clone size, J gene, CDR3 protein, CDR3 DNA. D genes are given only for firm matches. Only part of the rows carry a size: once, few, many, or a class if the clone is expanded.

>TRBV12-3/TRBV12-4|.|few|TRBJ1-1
CASAGGAPGDTEAFF
TGTGCCAGTGCAGGCGGGGCTCCAGGGGACACTGAAGCTTTCTTT
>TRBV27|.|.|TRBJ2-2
CASSLRVWTGELFF
TGTGCCAGCAGTTTAAGGGTTTGGACCGGGGAGCTGTTTTTT
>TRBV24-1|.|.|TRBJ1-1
CATSDLLRGMNTEAFF
TGTGCCACCAGTGATTTGCTTCGGGGGATGAACACTGAAGCTTTCTTT
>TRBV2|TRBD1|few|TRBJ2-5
CASSGTGGKETQYF
TGTGCCAGCAGTGGGACAGGGGGGAAAGAGACCCAGTACTTC
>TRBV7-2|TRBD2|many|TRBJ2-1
CASSSASLSGRANEQFF
TGTGCCAGCAGCTCAGCGTCCCTTAGCGGGAGGGCCAATGAGCAGTTCTTC
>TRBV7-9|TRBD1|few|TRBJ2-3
CASSPGQGAFTDTQYF
TGTGCCAGCAGCCCGGGACAGGGAGCCTTTACAGATACGCAGTATTTT
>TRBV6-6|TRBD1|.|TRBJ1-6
CASSYGVRGHNSPLHF
TGTGCCAGCAGTTACGGGGTGAGGGGGCATAATTCACCCCTCCACTTT
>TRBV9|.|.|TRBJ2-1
CASSVVGFPNEQFF
TGTGCCAGCAGCGTAGTAGGGTTCCCCAATGAGCAGTTCTTC
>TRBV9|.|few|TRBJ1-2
CASDTGWGGGYTF
TGTGCCAGTGATACAGGGTGGGGTGGAGGCTACACCTTC
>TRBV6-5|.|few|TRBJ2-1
CASSYSGNNEQFF
TGTGCCAGCAGTTACTCGGGGAACAATGAGCAGTTCTTC
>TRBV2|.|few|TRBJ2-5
CASSETSNQETQYF
TGTGCCAGCAGTGAAACTAGCAACCAAGAGACCCAGTACTTC
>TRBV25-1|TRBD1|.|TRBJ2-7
CASSGQGKDEQYF
TGTGCCAGCAGTGGACAGGGAAAGGACGAGCAGTACTTC
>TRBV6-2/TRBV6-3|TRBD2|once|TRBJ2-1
CASSSGTSGSYNEQFF
TGTGCCAGCAGTTCCGGGACTAGCGGGAGCTACAATGAGCAGTTCTTC
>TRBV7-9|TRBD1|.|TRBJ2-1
CASSPRTGLYNEQFF
TGTGCCAGCAGCCCCCGGACAGGGCTCTACAATGAGCAGTTCTTC
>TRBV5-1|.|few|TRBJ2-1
CASSLSQGLSNEQFF
TGCGCCAGCAGCTTGTCTCAGGGTTTGAGCAATGAGCAGTTCTTC
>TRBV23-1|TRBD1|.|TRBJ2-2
CARYGTGAPNTGELFF
TGCGCCCGCTATGGGACAGGGGCACCCAACACCGGGGAGCTGTTTTTT
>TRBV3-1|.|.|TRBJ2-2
CASKDLGGELFF
TGTGCCAGCAAGGATCTTGGAGGGGAGCTGTTTTTT
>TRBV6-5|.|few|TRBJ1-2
CASKTAVGADGYTF
TGTGCCAGCAAGACCGCCGTGGGGGCGGATGGCTACACCTTC
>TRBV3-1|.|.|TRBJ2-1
CASSRESRRVEQFF
TGTGCCAGCAGCCGAGAAAGTCGCAGGGTGGAGCAGTTCTTC
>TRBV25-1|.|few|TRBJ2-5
CASSWPGVETQYF
TGTGCCAGCAGTTGGCCCGGGGTGGAGACCCAGTACTTC
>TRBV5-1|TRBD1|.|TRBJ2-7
CASSSRDRALEQYF
TGCGCCAGCAGCTCCCGGGACAGGGCTCTCGAGCAGTACTTC
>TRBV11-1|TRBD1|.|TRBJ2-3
CASQYEDRGRNTQYF
TGTGCCAGCCAATACGAAGACAGGGGGCGGAATACGCAGTATTTT
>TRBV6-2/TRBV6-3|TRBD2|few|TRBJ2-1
CASSSLAGNYNEQFF
TGTGCCAGCAGTTCACTAGCGGGAAATTACAATGAGCAGTTCTTC
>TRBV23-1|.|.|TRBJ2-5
CASSQSDNQGTQYF
TGCGCCAGCAGTCAATCAGACAACCAGGGGACCCAGTACTTC
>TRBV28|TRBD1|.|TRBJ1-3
CASRRGLIGNTIYF
TGTGCCAGCAGGAGGGGGCTTATTGGAAACACCATATATTTT
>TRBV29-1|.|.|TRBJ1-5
CSVGGAANQPQHF
TGCAGCGTAGGTGGGGCGGCCAATCAGCCCCAGCATTTT
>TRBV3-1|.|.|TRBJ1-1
CASSQGGGTMNTEAFF
TGTGCCAGCAGCCAAGGTGGGGGTACTATGAACACTGAAGCTTTCTTT
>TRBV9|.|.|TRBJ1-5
CASSVGGYPQHF
TGTGCCAGCAGCGTAGGAGGCTATCCCCAGCATTTT
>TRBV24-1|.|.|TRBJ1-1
CATSAAGTENTEAFF
TGTGCCACCAGTGCTGCCGGGACGGAGAACACTGAAGCTTTCTTT
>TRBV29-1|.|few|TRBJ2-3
CSVPWGVGTDTQYF
TGCAGCGTCCCATGGGGGGTGGGCACAGATACGCAGTATTTT
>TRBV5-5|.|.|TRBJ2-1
CASSLEGTGRYNEQFF
TGTGCCAGCAGCTTGGAGGGTACAGGTAGATACAATGAGCAGTTCTTC
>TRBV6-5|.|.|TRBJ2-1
CASSALREEQFF
TGTGCCAGCAGTGCCCTCCGGGAAGAGCAGTTCTTC
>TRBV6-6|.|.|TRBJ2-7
CASSYYDGYEQYF
TGTGCCAGCAGTTATTACGACGGTTACGAGCAGTACTTC
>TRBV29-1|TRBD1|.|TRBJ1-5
CSVSTGVNQPQHF
TGCAGCGTTTCAACAGGGGTCAATCAGCCCCAGCATTTT
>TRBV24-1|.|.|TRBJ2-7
CATSDPGGDRYEQYF
TGTGCCACCAGTGATCCCGGAGGGGACCGCTACGAGCAGTACTTC
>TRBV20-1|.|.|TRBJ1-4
CSANNNEKLFF
TGCAGTGCTAACAACAATGAAAAACTGTTTTTT
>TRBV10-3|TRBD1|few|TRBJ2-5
CAISGQGEAQYF
TGTGCCATCAGTGGACAGGGTGAGGCCCAGTACTTC
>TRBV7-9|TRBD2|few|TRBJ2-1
CATPLGGRGLSDEQFF
TGTGCCACCCCATTAGGCGGGAGGGGTCTGAGCGATGAGCAGTTCTTC
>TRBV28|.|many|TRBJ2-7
CASSPTYEQYF
TGTGCCAGCAGCCCGACCTACGAGCAGTACTTC
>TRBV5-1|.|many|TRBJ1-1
CASSLTGPNTEAFF
TGCGCCAGCAGCTTGACAGGGCCTAACACTGAAGCTTTCTTT
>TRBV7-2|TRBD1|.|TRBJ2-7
CASSWTGGPYEQYF
TGTGCCAGCAGCTGGACAGGGGGCCCCTACGAGCAGTACTTC
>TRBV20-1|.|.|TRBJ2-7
CSARDPQGRDYEQYF
TGCAGTGCTAGAGATCCACAGGGGAGGGATTACGAGCAGTACTTC